The following is a T cell receptor (beta chain) sequence with its context. This clonotype was found many times. Which antigen it targets is not known. The input lacks base qualities; no much larger clone sits a single base away. The sample comes from a study of T-cell reconstitution after alpha-beta-depleted transplantation in children (dated by TCRdb to between 2015 and 2016). Broadly, across the study: The study quantitatively tracked T-cell immune reconstitution after TCRalphabeta/CD19-depleted allogeneic hematopoietic cell transplantation in children using TCR repertoire profiling. The paper as a whole reports these results and caveats: About two months after transplant, the apparently early recovery of alphabetaT-cell counts reportedly depended on just several hundred clones that had expanded rapidly and came from non-depleted graft cells. The high TCRbeta diversity at day 60 in some patients was ascribed to recipient T cells and intrathymic progenitors that had survived conditioning. The frequencies of hyperexpanded clones fell over the following months, and after one year, T-cell counts and TCRbeta diversity were mostly attributed to newly produced T cells.

Spanning cysteine to phenylalanine, the CDR3 consists of 16 amino acids. This entry keeps only the CDR3 DNA: 48 bases, framed from base 1. The germline V gene (reference sequence) specifies DFQATT as CDR1 and SNEGSKA as CDR2. After removal of 3 bases from V and 6 bases from J, the junction retains 12 bases not matched to a gene. Library prep was done by PCR. TCRdb shows the sequencer as Illumina HiSeq 2500. To normalize quantification of the TCRbeta repertoire, the TCR libraries were built with molecular barcoding that relied on unique molecular identifiers. TCRdb handled the public reads itself, with Q25 trimming in fastp and clone calling in MiXCR, and kept productive beta chains. Records with the same CDR3 protein are collapsed into one entry carrying the most frequent genes and DNA. A total of hundreds of thousands of distinct CDR3 sequences appear in this sample, around 15% of them only once. Around 38% of the sample is taken by the ten largest.

This sample's treatment or condition label indicates: allogeneic hematopoietic cell transplantation with graft depleted of TCRalphabeta T cells and CD19 B cells. The transplant recipients were children given TCRalphabeta/CD19-depleted allogeneic hematopoietic cell grafts. The chain joins TRBV20-1 to TRBJ2-1, and 9 junction bases match TRBD2. This receptor was obtained from a male patient between 2 and 10 years old who had a stem cell transplant for acute lymphoblastic leukemia, so the T cells may come from the graft donor. Sequencing used PBMCs, mostly from graft donor cells, obtained 360 days after TCRalphabeta/CD19-depleted stem cell transplant. The CDR3 has the sequence CSASGGYSGSFNEQFF. In nucleotide form, the sequence is TGCAGTGCTAGTGGGGGATATAGCGGGAGCTTCAATGAGCAGTTCTTC.